The clone carrying this TCR beta chain was seen at least ten times. What it recognizes is unknown. These data belong to a study of T-cell reconstitution after alpha-beta-depleted transplantation in children. Study-wide points: Most T-cell counts and diversity one year after the transplant came from T cells that were newly produced.

As it was prepared, the TCRbeta library received unique molecular identifiers. TCRdb redid the calling of the PCR reads with MiXCR, one entry per CDR3 protein. The data hold about 900,000 distinct CDR3 sequences, with roughly 31% observed a single time. The V gene lost 8 bases and the J gene lost 5 bases, with 9 bases spanning the gap. Per the germline V gene, CDR1 is MNHNY and CDR2 is SVGAGI (reference sequence). This CDR3 contains 11 residues. This sample comprised PBMCs, mostly from graft donor cells, obtained 360 days after TCRalphabeta/CD19-depleted stem cell transplant. The sequence was collected from a boy under three years old who had a stem cell transplant for SCID, so the T cells may come from the graft donor. This chain joins TRBV6-6 and TRBJ1-2, with a tentative D call TRBD1 (5 bases). The CDR3 sequence: CASGGGYGYTF. CDR3 DNA sequence: TGTGCCAGCGGGGGAGGATATGGCTACACCTTC.